The 21 T cell receptor beta chains below were found in one sample sequenced in a study of blood T cells in healthy people across ages. Primers used in a second PCR of roughly 7 to 12 cycles were a sample-barcoded 5' primer and a J-beta primer mix. Each CDR3 protein is one row after TCRdb ran MiXCR on the 5' RACE reads. The profile shows 750,000 to 850,000 distinct CDR3 sequences, around 25% of them singletons. This sample also appeared in a second study, on T cells of mothers and their children.

Sequenced: blood. The receptors come from a boy between 10 and 17 years old in good health.

Ten or more counts support this clonotype. The V call is TRBV6-1, the J call TRBJ1-1; TRBD1 matches at 7 bases. V shed 6 bases, J shed 11 bases, and the junction held 15 bases outside the gene matches. The CDR3 covers 14 residues. The germline V gene encodes CDR1 MNHNS and CDR2 SASEGT. The CDR3 nucleotides read TGTGCCAGCAGAGAGCGGACAGGATTGTCAAAGGCTTTCTTT. It is translated as CASRERTGLSKAFF.

The gene calls are TRBV7-9 and TRBJ2-1; TRBD2 is a possible D gene (5 bases). The V end lost 2 bases, the J end lost 9 bases, and 14 bases lay between the germline ends. Germline CDR1 and CDR2: SEHNR and FQNEAQ (reference sequence). The CDR3 consists of 14 residues. The CDR3: CASSLLIDAGEQFF. CDR3 nucleotides: TGTGCCAGCAGCTTATTGATAGATGCGGGTGAGCAGTTCTTC.

The V call is TRBV2, the J call TRBJ2-4, with 9 positions matching TRBD1. With V trimmed by 8 bases and J by 2 bases, 4 bases remained unmatched. The germline CDR1 and CDR2 sequences are SNHLY and FYNNEI. The CDR3 covers 14 residues. Written as DNA, the CDR3 is TGTGCCAGCCGGGACAGGGTATCCAAAAACATTCAGTACTTC. This encodes CASRDRVSKNIQYF.

The DNA of the CDR3 is TGCAGCGTTGTGTACCCTATTCGAACAGATACGCAGTATTTT. It codes for CSVVYPIRTDTQYF. The V gene is TRBV29-1, the J gene TRBJ2-3, with unresolved D. Germline-derived CDR1 and CDR2 are SQVTM and ANQGSEA. The CDR3 covers 14 residues. V lost 4 bases and J lost 3, with 14 bases in between.

The chain joins TRBV20-1 to TRBJ2-1; D might be TRBD2 (6 bases). In germline, CDR1 is DFQATT, CDR2 SNEGSKA (reference sequence). With 2 bases removed from V and 9 bases from J, the gap between germline ends came to 11 bases. The CDR3 spans 12 residues. The CDR3 coding sequence is TGCAGTGCTAGAAGGTCTAGCGTTGAGCAGTTCTTC. Translation gives CSARRSSVEQFF.

The rearrangement links TRBV6-1 to TRBJ2-1; 8 bases are shared with TRBD2. Trimming took 4 bases from V and 6 from J; bases not matched to a gene: 8. The CDR3 is made up of 15 amino acids. Looked up from germline, CDR1 is MNHNS and CDR2 is SASEGT. CDR3 sequence: CASSAGTRGSNEQFF. The DNA of the CDR3 is TGTGCCAGCAGTGCCGGGACTAGGGGATCCAATGAGCAGTTCTTC.

There are a few counts of this clonotype. The V call is TRBV28, the J call TRBJ2-5; 10 nucleotides align to TRBD2. Germline V lookup: CDR1 MDHEN, CDR2 SYDVKM. The V and J ends lost 6 bases and 4 bases, in that order; junction bases with no gene match: 5. CDR3 size: 14 residues. CDR3 coding DNA: TGTGCCAGCAGGTCCCTAGCGGGAGTAGAGACCCAGTACTTC. This sequence encodes CASRSLAGVETQYF. Together with reference TRBV28 and TRBJ2-5, the CDR3 gives the full variable domain: DVKVTQSSRYLVKRTGEKVFLECVQDMDHENMFWYRQDPGLGLRLIYFSYDVKMKEKGDIPEGYSVSREKKERFSLILESASTNQTSMYLCASRSLAGVETQYFGPGTRLLVL.

This clonotype was seen a handful of times. This chain uses TRBV29-1 with TRBJ2-7; no clear D. The J call is doubtful: the DNA matches TRBJ2-5 better. Germline CDR1 is SQVTM and CDR2 is ANQGSEA. The CDR3 has 13 amino acids. The CDR3 sequence is CSVELPEQETQYF. CDR3 nucleotide sequence: TGCAGCGTTGAACTGCCAGAACAAGAGACCCAGTACTTC.

The genes are TRBV27 and TRBJ2-4; D ambiguous. The CDR3 is made up of 13 amino acids. The V end lost 4 bases, the J end lost 8 bases, and 12 bases lay between the germline ends. From germline, CDR1 is MNHEY and CDR2 SMNVEV (reference sequence). CDR3 coding DNA: TGTGCCAGCAGTTGGACGCACGCCGACATTCAGTACTTC. This sequence encodes CASSWTHADIQYF.

This clonotype was seen a few times. The chain recombines TRBV28 with TRBJ2-5; 10 nucleotides match TRBD1. The germline gives CDR1 MDHEN, CDR2 SYDVKM. This CDR3 is built from 15 residues. Losses at the gene ends were 2 bases for V and 5 bases for J; bases not matched to a gene: 5. The CDR3 coding sequence is TGTGCCAGCAGTTTACGACAGGGGGCATGGGAGACCCAGTACTTC. It yields the protein CASSLRQGAWETQYF.

The chain carries TRBV29-1 and TRBJ2-1; no clear D. Germline assignment: CDR1 SQVTM and CDR2 ANQGSEA. V was trimmed by 7 bases and J by 0 bases, leaving 7 bases between them. The CDR3 consists of 12 residues. The CDR3 bases are TGCAGCGCCGGTCGCTCCTACAATGAGCAGTTCTTC. Its protein is CSAGRSYNEQFF.

The chain combines TRBV12-3 or TRBV12-4 with TRBJ1-6, with D tentatively TRBD1 (5 bases). The CDR3 is 15 residues long. Trimming left V 2 bases short and J 7 bases short, with 12 bases between. The CDR3: CASSLQGSGNSPLHF. The CDR3 DNA is TGTGCCAGCAGTTTACAGGGCAGCGGGAATTCACCCCTCCACTTT.

A few counts support this clonotype. The gene calls are TRBV9 and TRBJ2-7; no firm D call. The germline V gene encodes CDR1 SGDLS and CDR2 YYNGEE. The germline V and J ends were trimmed by 0 bases and 6 bases, with 13 bases remaining between them. The CDR3 runs to 14 residues. The CDR3 DNA sequence: TGTGCCAGCAGCGTAGAGCCAATGTTAGGCGAGCAGTACTTC. Its translation is CASSVEPMLGEQYF.

V and J are TRBV5-6 and TRBJ1-1; D remains unclear. The length of the CDR3 is 14 residues. V lost 0 bases and J lost 10, with 16 bases in between. Looked up from germline, CDR1 is SGHDT and CDR2 is YYEEEE. The CDR3 nucleotides are TGTGCCAGCAGCTTGGGGGCGTACTCGTCGAGAGCTTTCTTT. Protein: CASSLGAYSSRAFF.

This clonotype has just a few counts. This chain links TRBV5-1 with TRBJ2-1; no clear D. The assigned J gene may be wrong: the sequence end matches TRBJ2-7 better. The CDR3 contains 14 residues. Germline lookup yields CDR1 SGHRS and CDR2 YFSETQ. The CDR3, as DNA: TGCGCCAGCACCTCCAACCCAAACTCCTACGAGCAGTACTTC. Protein: CASTSNPNSYEQYF.

This clonotype has only a few counts. V gene TRBV7-9 combines with J gene TRBJ2-1; 7 nucleotides agree with TRBD2. The V and J ends lost 7 bases and 4 bases, in that order; junction bases with no gene match: 7. This CDR3 region has 14 residues. Germline loops: CDR1 SEHNR, CDR2 FQNEAQ (reference sequence). The CDR3 sequence: CASNRAGPYNEQFF. DNA for the CDR3: TGTGCCAGCAACCGAGCGGGACCTTACAATGAGCAGTTCTTC. Drawing the rest from reference TRBV7-9 and TRBJ2-1, the complete variable domain is DTGVSQNPRHKITKRGQNVTFRCDPISEHNRLYWYRQTLGQGPEFLTYFQNEAQLEKSRLLSDRFSAERPKGSFSTLEIQRTEQGDSAMYLCASNRAGPYNEQFFGPGTRLTVL.

This clonotype showed up just a few times. This chain uses TRBV29-1 with TRBJ2-1; 14 bases match TRBD2. V lost 6 bases and J lost 8; bases outside the gene matches: 6. The CDR3 has 14 amino acids. The germline gives CDR1 SQVTM, CDR2 ANQGSEA. CDR3 DNA sequence: TGCAGCGTGGCCAGACTAGCGGGAGGGTATGAGCAGTTCTTC. The encoded protein is CSVARLAGGYEQFF.

There are a few counts of this clonotype. The genes are TRBV10-3 and TRBJ1-4; D call uncertain. The CDR3 extends over 13 amino acids. The V gene lost 10 bases and the J gene lost 10 bases, with 19 bases spanning the gap. Germline assignment: CDR1 ENHRY and CDR2 SYGVKD. The CDR3 protein is CATSSGYGAKLFF. DNA for the CDR3: TGTGCCACGTCAAGCGGGTACGGCGCAAAACTGTTTTTT.

This clonotype was counted between two and nine times. The V call is TRBV6-2 or TRBV6-3, the J call TRBJ2-1, with D perhaps matching TRBD1 or TRBD2 (5 bases each). The CDR3 consists of 14 residues. Germline V lookup: CDR1 MNHEY, CDR2 SVGEGT. V gave up 4 bases and J gave up 2 bases, with 9 bases separating them. This CDR3 is CASSSGAPYNEQFF. The CDR3 DNA sequence: TGTGCCAGCAGTTCCGGGGCACCCTACAATGAGCAGTTCTTC.

The rearrangement links TRBV11-2 to TRBJ2-5; D gene ambiguous. In germline, CDR1 is SGHAT, CDR2 FQNNGV. Between the trimmed V and J ends, which lost 6 bases and 4 bases, there was a span of 15 bases. The CDR3 consists of 14 residues. The CDR3: CASSMMTSPETQYF. The CDR3 DNA follows: TGTGCCAGCAGTATGATGACGTCTCCAGAGACCCAGTACTTC.

The chain links TRBV29-1 to TRBJ2-7; D remains unclear. V gave up 6 bases and J gave up 0 bases, with 15 bases separating them. The V gene's germline CDR1 is SQVTM and CDR2 ANQGSEA. CDR3 length: 14 amino acids. CDR3 residues: CSVEIPDRSYEQYF. The CDR3 nucleotides read TGCAGCGTGGAGATTCCAGACCGCTCCTACGAGCAGTACTTC.